The 13 T cell receptor beta chains listed next were all sequenced from one sample in a study of T cell repertoires in cytomegalovirus infection. These TCRs' antigens remain unknown. TCRdb processed the reads anew with MiXCR; each CDR3 protein has one entry. Among 350,000 to 400,000 distinct CDR3 sequences, roughly 34% were seen once, and the ten largest hold roughly 14%. This specimen consisted of cultured PBMCs, obtained from culture after CMV antigen stimulation. The source of these receptors is a human donor in good health (CMV status not recorded). Some clones in this sample may be carry-over from other donors' samples.

The chain carries TRBV15 and TRBJ2-4, with 8 bases matching TRBD1. Per the germline V gene, CDR1 is LNHNV and CDR2 is YYDKDF (reference sequence). After removal of 0 bases from V and 13 bases from J, the junction contained 5 bases not matched to a gene. The CDR3 is 13 amino acids. The CDR3 reads CATSRDPGGEQYF. CDR3 in DNA: TGTGCCACCAGCAGAGACCCAGGGGGCGAACAGTACTTC.

This chain links TRBV12-3 or TRBV12-4 with TRBJ2-1; D possibly corresponds to TRBD2 (6 bases). The CDR3 length is 16 residues. Trimming took off 7 bases at V and 0 bases at J, with 16 bases between the two ends. CDR3 amino acids: CASTPGLISSYNEQFF. The CDR3 DNA sequence: TGTGCCAGCACCCCCGGACTAATCTCCTCCTACAATGAGCAGTTCTTC.

This clonotype was found a few times. The chain recombines TRBV7-3 with TRBJ1-2, with 8 bases matching TRBD1. The CDR3 covers 15 residues. In germline, CDR1 is SGHTA, CDR2 FQGTGA. The ends lost 5 bases at V and 8 bases at J; junction bases unmatched: 13. Written as DNA, the CDR3 is TGTGCCAGCAGCGACTATGCAGGGGGCGTATTGGGCTACACCTTC. The encoded protein is CASSDYAGGVLGYTF.

The chain is built from TRBV12-3 or TRBV12-4 and TRBJ1-4, with TRBD1 matching 7 bases. With V trimmed by 5 bases and J by 5 bases, 11 bases remained unmatched. CDR3 length: 16 residues. CDR3 loop: CASSLRSRGQNEKLFF. In nucleotides, the CDR3 is TGTGCCAGCAGTCTACGATCGAGGGGGCAAAATGAAAAACTGTTTTTT.

This clonotype was seen ten or more times. V and J are TRBV7-9 and TRBJ1-1; TRBD1 agrees at 7 bases. The CDR3 runs to 16 residues. V shed 6 bases and J 5 bases; nucleotides not matched to a gene: 15. The germline V gene encodes CDR1 SEHNR and CDR2 FQNEAQ (reference sequence). The CDR3 DNA reads TGTGCCAGCAGGCAACCCTGGGGACAGATCTCAACTGAAGCTTTCTTT. As protein: CASRQPWGQISTEAFF.

The sample holds a few counts of this clonotype. V is TRBV20-1 and J is TRBJ2-3, with D maybe TRBD1 (6 bases). Germline V gene lookup returns CDR1 DFQATT and CDR2 SNEGSKA (reference sequence). V shed 0 bases and J shed 7 bases, with 8 bases lying between them. This CDR3 comprises 12 residues. CDR3 amino acids: CSAREGAYTQYF. The CDR3 bases are TGCAGTGCTAGAGAGGGGGCTTATACGCAGTATTTT.

This clonotype was detected many times. V is TRBV19 and J is TRBJ2-5; the D is unclear. The CDR3 sequence is 13 residues long. The germline V and J ends were trimmed by 4 bases and 0 bases, with 6 bases remaining between them. Germline values: CDR1 LNHDA, CDR2 SQIVND (reference sequence). This CDR3 reads CASSRSYQETQYF. The CDR3 DNA is TGTGCCAGTAGTAGGTCGTACCAAGAGACCCAGTACTTC.

This clonotype was counted a few times. The chain employs TRBV7-8 and TRBJ1-6; no reliable D call. Germline assignment: CDR1 SGHVS and CDR2 FQNEAQ. V lost 4 bases, J lost 7 bases, and 11 bases lay in between. CDR3 size: 14 residues. The CDR3 region has the DNA TGTGCCAGCAGCTCGAGAAGAAGCAATTCACCCCTCCACTTT. It encodes CASSSRRSNSPLHF. Together with reference TRBV7-8 and TRBJ1-6, the CDR3 gives the full variable domain: GAGVSQSPRYKVAKRGQDVALRCDPISGHVSLFWYQQALGQGPEFLTYFQNEAQLDKSGLPSDRFFAERPEGSVSTLKIQRTQQEDSAVYLCASSSRRSNSPLHFGNGTRLTVT.

This clonotype occurred once. CDR3 region: CASSQSTSGTVNEQFF. The CDR3 DNA follows: TGCGCCAGCAGCCAATCGACTAGCGGGACCGTCAATGAGCAGTTCTTC. The gene calls are TRBV4-1 and TRBJ2-1; 11 positions agree with TRBD2. There are 16 residues in the CDR3. V lost 2 bases to trimming and J lost 6 bases; unmatched junction nucleotides: 6. The germline gives CDR1 MGHRA, CDR2 YSYEKL.

This sequence joins TRBV19 and TRBJ1-5; D is unresolved. The CDR3 totals 15 residues. V was shortened by 3 bases and J by 1 base, with 10 bases between the two germline ends. Germline V CDR1 and CDR2: LNHDA, SQIVND (reference sequence). The CDR3 here is CASSMVEGSNQPQHF. CDR3 sequence (DNA): TGTGCCAGTAGTATGGTGGAGGGAAGCAATCAGCCCCAGCATTTT.

The chain is built from TRBV9 and TRBJ2-6; no clear D. The CDR3 is 14 residues long. The V end was cut by 4 bases, the J end by 2 bases, with 7 bases between. Germline V CDR1 and CDR2: SGDLS, YYNGEE. For the CDR3, the DNA is TGTGCCAGCAGCCCCCTAGCTGGGGCCAACGTCCTGACTTTC. Translated: CASSPLAGANVLTF.

The chain links TRBV4-3 to TRBJ2-1; TRBD2 matches 10 bases. The CDR3 runs to 15 residues. V lost 5 bases, J lost 7 bases, and 8 bases stayed unmatched. The germline CDR1 and CDR2 sequences are LGHNA and YSLEER. The DNA of the CDR3 is TGCGCCAGCAGCAAAATGGGACTAGCGTCGAATGAGCAGTTCTTC. Its translation is CASSKMGLASNEQFF.

This clonotype was seen only once. The chain is built from TRBV12-3 or TRBV12-4 and TRBJ2-3, with no clear D. The V end was cut by 8 bases, the J end by 1 base, with 13 bases between. The CDR3 is 14 amino acids. As DNA, the CDR3 is TGTGCCAGCCATTTCGAGAGCGGCACAGATACGCAGTATTTT. The encoded protein is CASHFESGTDTQYF.